The rows below give T cell receptor beta chains drawn from one sample of a study of blood T cells in healthy people across ages. TCRdb reprocessed the 5' RACE reads with MiXCR, giving one entry per CDR3 protein. The table has over 700,000 distinct CDR3 sequences, about 25% seen once. The same specimen was also included in a second study, on T cells of mothers and their children.

Material for sequencing was blood. The receptor set was obtained from a boy between 10 and 17 years old in good health. Both conserved end residues are part of each CDR3.

v_gene: TRBV20-1; j_gene: TRBJ1-5; CDR3aa: CSAERGNQPQHF
v_gene: TRBV15; j_gene: TRBJ2-7; CDR3aa: CATSILGGSTYEQYF
v_gene: TRBV29-1; j_gene: TRBJ2-7; CDR3aa: CSAYGTGGSYEQYF
v_gene: TRBV12-5; j_gene: TRBJ2-3; CDR3aa: CASGLGTVTDTQYF
v_gene: TRBV20-1; j_gene: TRBJ1-2; CDR3aa: CSARDPQVEGYTF
v_gene: TRBV29-1; j_gene: TRBJ2-3; CDR3aa: CSVVKEAVYTDTQYF
v_gene: TRBV10-3; j_gene: TRBJ2-5; CDR3aa: CATQREGEGETQYF
v_gene: TRBV5-1; j_gene: TRBJ2-5; CDR3aa: CASTFRETQYF
v_gene: TRBV7-2; j_gene: TRBJ2-5; CDR3aa: CASSRSALAGVGETQYF
v_gene: TRBV12-3/TRBV12-4; j_gene: .; CDR3aa: CASSTLPTANEQFF
v_gene: TRBV7-9; j_gene: TRBJ2-1; CDR3aa: CASSKGRYNEQFF
v_gene: TRBV5-1; j_gene: TRBJ2-1; CDR3aa: CASTPGGGEQFF
v_gene: TRBV5-1; j_gene: TRBJ1-6; CDR3aa: CASSLAQGVRTLHF
v_gene: TRBV29-1; j_gene: TRBJ2-5; CDR3aa: CSSLGGAGGNQETQYF
v_gene: TRBV7-9; j_gene: TRBJ2-2; CDR3aa: CASVTGGHGELFF
v_gene: TRBV6-5; j_gene: TRBJ1-6; CDR3aa: CASSFQGVNSPLHF
v_gene: TRBV18; j_gene: TRBJ2-5; CDR3aa: CASPLLRREYQETQYF
v_gene: TRBV2; j_gene: TRBJ2-3; CDR3aa: CASRNGVGSGTDTQYF
v_gene: TRBV20-1; j_gene: .; CDR3aa: CSASDSPVSYNEQFF
v_gene: TRBV7-2; j_gene: TRBJ2-7; CDR3aa: CASSLALGLAGAYEQYF
v_gene: TRBV29-1; j_gene: TRBJ2-3; CDR3aa: CSGTQGSTDTQYF
v_gene: TRBV6-1; j_gene: TRBJ2-7; CDR3aa: CASSEGGQLTSGRSYEQYF
v_gene: TRBV15; j_gene: TRBJ1-5; CDR3aa: CATRQGAINQPQHF
v_gene: TRBV29-1; j_gene: TRBJ2-7; CDR3aa: CSVDFWDPTFSSYEQYF
v_gene: TRBV7-3; j_gene: TRBJ2-7; CDR3aa: CASSLGPYYEQYF
v_gene: TRBV12-3/TRBV12-4; j_gene: TRBJ1-1; CDR3aa: CASSPRNREITEAFF
v_gene: TRBV9; j_gene: TRBJ2-2; CDR3aa: CASSVALAGGWTGELFF
v_gene: TRBV29-1; j_gene: TRBJ2-2; CDR3aa: CSADRNTGELFF
v_gene: TRBV7-2; j_gene: TRBJ2-7; CDR3aa: CASSILAADSSEQYF
v_gene: TRBV7-9; j_gene: TRBJ2-5; CDR3aa: CALGEPNTEQYF
v_gene: TRBV6-5; j_gene: TRBJ1-2; CDR3aa: CASSQGTDINYGYTF
v_gene: TRBV4-3; j_gene: TRBJ2-3; CDR3aa: CASSQGVAGDTQYF
v_gene: TRBV12-3/TRBV12-4; j_gene: TRBJ1-2; CDR3aa: CASSQQESNYGYTF
v_gene: TRBV6-1; j_gene: TRBJ1-5; CDR3aa: CASRGRLHSNQPQHF
v_gene: TRBV5-1; j_gene: TRBJ2-1; CDR3aa: CASSLASGPLEQFF
v_gene: TRBV20-1; j_gene: TRBJ1-2; CDR3aa: CSARDPDRSVIGYTF